This T cell receptor (beta chain) was recovered during a study of blood T cell repertoires in COVID-19. Profiling relied on immunoSEQ multiplex PCR, and the TCRdb table lists in-frame clones only, not all of them. The sample lists 230,000 or so clones; 85% to 90% were seen once. The germline gives CDR1 SGDLS, CDR2 YYNGEE. Trimming removed 0 bases from V and 6 bases from J; junction bases left unmatched: 3. The CDR3 has 13 residues. The origin of this receptor is an older woman with COVID-19, enrolled during active disease. Sample: peripheral blood. The chain recombines TRBV9 with TRBJ2-7; 7 bases map to TRBD2. CDR3: CASSVVPGGEQYF. DNA for the CDR3: TGTGCCAGCAGCGTAGTCCCGGGAGGCGAGCAGTACTTC.